The T cell receptor (beta chain) under discussion was sequenced for a study of T cells in Graves' hyperthyroidism and ophthalmopathy. This clonotype was observed a handful of times. The V gene's germline CDR1 is LNHDA and CDR2 SQIVND (reference sequence). This CDR3 comprises 15 residues. V was shortened by 5 bases and J by 2 bases, with 13 bases between the two germline ends. Amplification of TCR beta CDR3 regions used RNA as the template. Using the HTBI primer set, a first-round RT-PCR was run on the TCR CDR3. MiXCR, run by TCRdb on the multiplex PCR reads, gives a single entry per CDR3 protein. The sample carries around 300,000 distinct CDR3 sequences, about 14% recorded once. Patients aged 18 to 65 had newly diagnosed hyperthyroidism lasting under 2 months. From more than 9.5 ml of fresh peripheral blood, PBMCs were isolated.

The chain employs TRBV19 and TRBJ1-5, with no clear D. The origin of this receptor is a woman aged 25 to 39 with Graves' hyperthyroidism that later progressed to Graves' ophthalmopathy. Source material: blood. The CDR3: CASSARVRGNQPQHF. CDR3 DNA sequence: TGTGCCAGTAGTGCCCGGGTAAGGGGCAATCAGCCCCAGCATTTT. Variable domain in full (rest from reference TRBV19 and TRBJ1-5): DGGITQSPKYLFRKEGQNVTLSCEQNLNHDAMYWYRQDPGQGLRLIYYSQIVNDFQKGDIAEGYSVSREKKESFPLTVTSAQKNPTAFYLCASSARVRGNQPQHFGDGTRLSIL.